Listed below are T cell receptor beta chains from one sample, sequenced in a study of technical replicates of blood from four donors. Repertoires were generated with immunoSEQ multiplex PCR, while TCRdb's copy carries only in-frame clones and drops some. Among 74,000 or so clones listed, about nine tenths were seen once. The specimen was T cells isolated from PBMCs. The receptors here all came from a human donor in good health. CDR3s include the opening cysteine and the closing phenylalanine or tryptophan. D genes are given only for firm matches. Some rows mark clone size as missing; the rest say once, few, many or name a class of expanded clone.

d_call clone_size j_call v_call cdr3_nt cdr3_aa
. . TRBJ1-4 TRBV18 TGTGCCAGCTCACCGACAGCAACTAATGAAAAACTGTTTTTT CASSPTATNEKLFF
. . TRBJ2-1 TRBV27 TGTGCCAGCAGATTAGGGGGGAGCTCCTACAATGAGCAGTTCTTC CASRLGGSSYNEQFF
. . TRBJ1-2 TRBV6-5 TGTGCCAGCAGCCCAGACACGAACTATGGCTACACCTTC CASSPDTNYGYTF
TRBD2 . TRBJ2-7 TRBV6-5 TGTGCCAGCAGCTCTAGCGGGTACTCCTACGAGCAGTACTTC CASSSSGYSYEQYF
. few TRBJ2-7 TRBV27 TGTGCCAGCAGTCCAGGACACCTTCCCTACGAGCAGTACTTC CASSPGHLPYEQYF
. . TRBJ1-1 TRBV5-1 TGCGCCAGCAGCTCGACAGTAGCTGAAGCTTTCTTT CASSSTVAEAFF
TRBD1 . TRBJ2-7 TRBV7-8 TGTGCCAGCAGCCGTGGGACAGGGAGTGACGAGCAGTACTTC CASSRGTGSDEQYF
TRBD2 . TRBJ2-3 TRBV5-1 TGCGCCAGCAGCTTAAGACTAGCGGGGGACGGGACAGATACGCAGTATTTT CASSLRLAGDGTDTQYF
. few TRBJ1-4 TRBV30 TGTGCCTGGAGTAGGAGACAGCAGGAAAGAAAACTGTTTTTT CAWSRRQQERKLFF
. . TRBJ1-1 TRBV11-3 TGTGCCAGCAGCCCGGGTCTACCAACCCCTTTCTTT CASSPGLPTPFF
. . TRBJ1-3 TRBV5-1 TGCGCCAGCAGCTTGGAGGCTGGAGGTGGAAACACCATATATTTT CASSLEAGGGNTIYF
TRBD2 . TRBJ2-1 TRBV7-9 TGTGCCAGCAGCTTCCGGGGACTAGCGGGAGAGGGGGCCTACAATGAGCAGTTCTTC CASSFRGLAGEGAYNEQFF
TRBD2 . TRBJ2-1 TRBV6-6 TGTGCCAGCAGCCAACCGGGACTAGCGGGTCTAAATGAGCAGTTCTTC CASSQPGLAGLNEQFF
. . TRBJ1-1 TRBV2 TGTGCCAGCATCGGAAGGGGGGAGGGGAACACTGAAGCTTTCTTT CASIGRGEGNTEAFF
. . TRBJ2-7 TRBV5-4 TGTGCCAGCAGCTTGGACAGTGTTAGCTCCTACGAGCAGTACTTC CASSLDSVSSYEQYF
. . TRBJ2-7 TRBV19 TGTGCCAGTAGCATCAACAGGGATGTAGAGCAGTACTTC CASSINRDVEQYF
. . TRBJ1-5 TRBV28 TGTGCCAGCAGTTTAGAGGTAAGAGTAAGCAATCAGCCCCAGCATTTT CASSLEVRVSNQPQHF
. . TRBJ2-1 TRBV6-5 TGTGCCAGCAGTTACTCAATAACAGGTACCTACAATGAGCAGTTCTTC CASSYSITGTYNEQFF
TRBD2 . TRBJ2-3 TRBV5-1 TGCGCCAGCAGCCCACGGACTAGCGGGGATACGCAGTATTTT CASSPRTSGDTQYF
. . TRBJ2-1 TRBV11-3 TGTGCCACCACAGGGCCTCCTTTCTACAATGAGCAGTTCTTC CATTGPPFYNEQFF
. . TRBJ2-7 TRBV9 TGTGCCAGCAGCGCCGGTGGTTCCTCCTACGAGCAGTACTTC CASSAGGSSYEQYF
TRBD1 . TRBJ1-1 TRBV19 TGTGCCAGTAGTGGGGGACAGGGGTCAACTGAAGCTTTCTTT CASSGGQGSTEAFF
TRBD1 . TRBJ1-2 TRBV5-3 TGTGCCAGAAGCTTGGACAGGGGTTATGGCTACACCTTC CARSLDRGYGYTF
TRBD2 . TRBJ2-7 TRBV6-5 TGTGCCAGCAGTTACTTGGGGGGGTCCTACGAGCAGTACTTC CASSYLGGSYEQYF
TRBD2 . TRBJ2-1 TRBV19 TGTGCCAGTAGTATCGCCGGCCGTGCGGGAGGCTACAATGAGCAGTTCTTC CASSIAGRAGGYNEQFF
. . TRBJ2-3 TRBV10-3 TGTGCCATCAGTGAACGGGAAGACACAGATACGCAGTATTTT CAISEREDTDTQYF
TRBD2 . TRBJ2-2 TRBV11-2 TGTGCCAGCAGCTTCGGACTAGCGGGCACCGGGGAGCTGTTTTTT CASSFGLAGTGELFF
TRBD1 once TRBJ2-7 TRBV15 TGTGCCACCAGCGGCCGGGACAGGGTGTCCGAGCAGTACTTC CATSGRDRVSEQYF
TRBD2 . TRBJ2-7 TRBV9 TGTGCCAGCAGCGATCGACTAGCGGGAGTCGGCTACGAGCAGTACTTC CASSDRLAGVGYEQYF
. . TRBJ1-5 TRBV23-1 TGCGCCAGCGGCCTAACTAGGACGCATATCTATAGCAATCAGCCCCAGCATTTT CASGLTRTHIYSNQPQHF
. . TRBJ2-7 TRBV6-5 TGTGCCAGCAGTTACTCGAGGCAGGGTGGATACGAGCAGTACTTC CASSYSRQGGYEQYF
. . TRBJ1-1 TRBV6-1 TGTGCCAGCAGCTCTACAGGTACTGAAGCTTTCTTT CASSSTGTEAFF
TRBD1 few TRBJ1-1 TRBV9 TGTGCCAGCAGCCCCCGGACAGGGCGAGACACTGAAGCTTTCTTT CASSPRTGRDTEAFF
. . TRBJ1-2 TRBV30 TGTGCCTTCCACTCGGGGGACTCCTATGGCTACACCTTC CAFHSGDSYGYTF
. . TRBJ1-1 TRBV7-2 TGTGCCAGCAGCTCATCAGGGACTGGTGAAGCTTTCTTT CASSSSGTGEAFF
. . TRBJ2-2 TRBV27 TGTGCCAGCAGTTTAGGGCCAGGGACTACCGGGGAGCTGTTTTTT CASSLGPGTTGELFF
TRBD1 . TRBJ1-5 TRBV7-9 TGTGCCAGCAGTTCAGGGGGAACTGAAAGCAATCAGCCCCAGCATTTT CASSSGGTESNQPQHF
. . TRBJ1-2 TRBV29-1 TGCAGTACAGGGTCTGGGGTGGACTATGGCTACACCTTC CSTGSGVDYGYTF
. . TRBJ1-3 TRBV5-1 TGCGCCAGCAGCTTGGATACCGATAGCCCTGGAAACACCATATATTTT CASSLDTDSPGNTIYF
. . TRBJ1-1 TRBV27 TGTGCCAGCAGTTATGGTCAGGGGAAAGCTTTCTTT CASSYGQGKAFF
. . TRBJ1-1 TRBV11-2 TGTGCCAGCAGCTTAGACAGTGAGAACACTGAAGCTTTCTTT CASSLDSENTEAFF
TRBD1 . TRBJ2-7 TRBV19 TGTGCCAGTAGCCCGACAGGGGAGTCCTACGAGCAGTACTTC CASSPTGESYEQYF
. . TRBJ1-2 TRBV19 TGTGCCAGTAGCCGAGCGGACAGCCGGGATGGCTACACCTTC CASSRADSRDGYTF
. . TRBJ2-2 TRBV18 TGTGCCAGCTCACCATTGGCGGGACAGCCCTACACCGGGGAGCTGTTTTTT CASSPLAGQPYTGELFF
TRBD2 . TRBJ2-3 TRBV4-1 TGCGCCAGCAGCCTCATAGCGGGAGCAGATACGCAGTATTTT CASSLIAGADTQYF